Below are 10 T cell receptor beta chains sequenced from a single sample in a study of regulatory T cells in long-lasting Graves disease. Building of the TCR beta libraries involved iRepertoire HTBI primers and Arm-PCR of CDR3 regions. MiXCR was run by TCRdb on the multiplex PCR reads, yielding one entry per CDR3 protein. The sample shows 350,000 to 550,000 distinct CDR3 sequences, 14% of them seen only once. Time point noted: newly diagnosed GD, antithyroid drugs for less than 3 months. Generation of the TCR library employed RNA extracted from PBMCs. This same sample was also part of a study on T cells in Graves' hyperthyroidism and ophthalmopathy.

The specimen was peripheral blood mononuclear cells (PBMCs), collected at new diagnosis, from a patient treated with antithyroid drugs. The receptors come from a woman in her 50s with Graves disease.

This clonotype was seen at least ten times. The rearrangement links TRBV6-2 or TRBV6-3 to TRBJ2-7; 14 bases are a match to TRBD2. J gave up 2 bases and V 7 bases, and 4 bases lay outside the gene matches. This CDR3 region has 15 residues. Germline CDR1 is MNHEY and CDR2 is SVGEGT. The CDR3 region has the DNA TGTGCCAGCAAGGGACTAGCGGGAGTAGCCTACGAGCAGTACTTC. It translates to CASKGLAGVAYEQYF.

This clonotype was picked up many times. The J gene is TRBJ2-1, the V gene TRBV5-1; 9 bases align to TRBD1. Germline V gives CDR1 SGHRS, CDR2 YFSETQ. The CDR3 length is 14 residues. Trimming took 1 base from V and 5 from J; bases not matched to a gene: 1. Here the CDR3 DNA reads TGCGCCAGCAGCTTGTGGGACAGGGACAATGAGCAGTTCTTC. Translated: CASSLWDRDNEQFF.

This clonotype was recorded a few times. The V call is TRBV3-1, the J call TRBJ2-7; D might be TRBD2 (5 bases). The CDR3 has 16 amino acids. Trimming shortened V by 5 bases and J by 4 bases, and 21 bases separated the two germline ends. Germline CDR1 LGHDT, CDR2 YNNKEL (reference sequence). CDR3 nucleotide sequence: TGTGCCAGCAGCAGACGGGATCCCATGAACCTGTACGAGCAGTACTTC. It yields the protein CASSRRDPMNLYEQYF.

This clonotype was seen only a few times. The chain links TRBV19 to TRBJ1-5, with a possible D match to TRBD1 (6 bases). The V gene lost 6 bases and the J gene lost 0 bases, with 24 bases spanning the gap. This CDR3 comprises 19 residues. The V gene's germline CDR1 is LNHDA and CDR2 SQIVND (reference sequence). In DNA, the CDR3 is TGTGCCAGTAGGCCCTCCGGGGGCTTAGGGCACTATAGCAATCAGCCCCAGCATTTT. Amino acid sequence: CASRPSGGLGHYSNQPQHF.

In its sample, this clonotype was seen many times. The chain joins TRBV28 to TRBJ2-7; 11 bases line up with TRBD2. Germline loops: CDR1 MDHEN, CDR2 SYDVKM. Germline trimming cut 4 bases from V and 7 bases from J; bases unmatched to any gene: 15. The CDR3 covers 17 residues. CDR3 sequence (DNA): TGTGCCAGCAGTTCCAGGACTAGCGGGTATCTTTTGAGGGAGCAGTACTTC. This sequence encodes CASSSRTSGYLLREQYF.

V is TRBV28 and J is TRBJ2-7; 9 nucleotides match TRBD1. V trimming: 7 bases; J trimming: 2 bases; junction bases outside the gene matches: 9. The CDR3 has 15 amino acids. Per germline, CDR1 MDHEN and CDR2 SYDVKM. CDR3: CASTNPGTGTYEQYF. In DNA form, the CDR3 reads TGTGCCAGCACCAATCCCGGGACAGGGACCTACGAGCAGTACTTC. The whole variable domain, remainder taken from reference TRBV28 and TRBJ2-7, is DVKVTQSSRYLVKRTGEKVFLECVQDMDHENMFWYRQDPGLGLRLIYFSYDVKMKEKGDIPEGYSVSREKKERFSLILESASTNQTSMYLCASTNPGTGTYEQYFGPGTRLTVT.

This clonotype was counted at least ten times. The chain links TRBV12-3 or TRBV12-4 to TRBJ2-7; D remains ambiguous. CDR3 size: 11 residues. V lost 6 bases and J lost 6, with 9 bases in between. The CDR3: CASSLSFEQYF. The CDR3 DNA reads TGTGCCAGCAGCCTAAGTTTCGAGCAGTACTTC.

The table lists this clonotype with many counts. The V gene is TRBV27, the J gene TRBJ1-1; 7 nucleotides line up with TRBD1. The CDR3 runs 14 residues. V lost 5 bases and J lost 1; bases outside the gene matches: 4. CDR1 is MNHEY, CDR2 SMNVEV, per germline (reference sequence). The CDR3 DNA follows: TGTGCCAGCAGTCCTAGGGACAGGAACACTGAAGCTTTCTTT. Translated: CASSPRDRNTEAFF.

This clonotype was seen at least ten times. The V and J genes are TRBV5-1 and TRBJ2-1, with 8 bases lining up with TRBD2. Germline V lookup: CDR1 SGHRS, CDR2 YFSETQ. The V and J ends lost 6 bases and 4 bases, in that order; junction bases with no gene match: 15. The CDR3 length is 17 residues. Here the CDR3 DNA reads TGCGCCAGCATGGGTGGCGATAGCGGGGTATTTTACAATGAGCAGTTCTTC. As protein: CASMGGDSGVFYNEQFF.

This clonotype came up a few times. The V call is TRBV18, the J call TRBJ1-6; 11 nucleotides align to TRBD1. Unmatched junction bases numbered 11, after V lost 4 bases and J lost 9 bases. Germline V gene data show CDR1 as KGHSH and CDR2 as LQKENI. The CDR3 contains 17 residues. The chain's CDR3 is CASSRTGAGQGASPLHF. The CDR3 nucleotides read TGTGCCAGCTCACGGACCGGAGCTGGACAGGGGGCTTCACCCCTCCACTTT.